This T cell receptor (beta chain) was observed in a study of shared clonotypes between healthy human individuals (dated by TCRdb to about 2020). Notes on the research overall: The cohort included three men and a couple of women between 18 and 49 years of age. Between about 0.94 and 8.9 billion PBMCs per donor were obtained by leukapheresis. Libraries were prepared and TCR repertoires were sequenced by different laboratories using diverse techniques, in order to increase sequencing depth and limit assay-specific biases. For each donor, three plates each were used for CD4 naive and CD4 memory, two plates were used for CD8 naive, and one plate was used for CD8 memory. Blood TCR repertoires of several healthy adults were deeply sequenced to estimate repertoire size and the extent of clonotype sharing between individuals.

Donors were healthy HIV-negative adults with no recently reported acute infections or vaccinations. All donors were Caucasian adults living in Nashville, Tennessee, USA. Magnetic negative selection was used to enrich CD4+ T cells, after which naive cells were positively selected on CD45RA and the negative fraction became the memory subset. After blood collection by leukapheresis, PBMCs were isolated using Ficoll-Histopaque density gradient centrifugation and then cryopreserved in the vapor phase of liquid nitrogen. Analytical flow cytometry was used to check the purity and quantity of each magnetically sorted T cell population. Each sorted fraction had its genomic DNA isolated and then quantified by UV absorbance on a Nanodrop 2000c. What the research found in general, with its limitations: Compared with non-shared clonotypes, clonotypes shared by all four sorted-subset donors had higher generation probabilities. Rarefaction of sorted-subset datasets indicated incomplete sequencing despite the large sequencing depth. Estimated clonotype richness was generally larger for naive than for memory subsets. Across a few donors, approximately 4.6% of naive CD4, 3% to 4% of naive CD8, under 2.5% of memory CD4, and approximately 0.4% of memory CD8 clonotypes were shared. Based on pairwise subsampling, the degree of clonotype sharing among donors was expected to be affected by sequencing depth. The small number of donors limited the genetic and exposure-history diversity represented. Sampling was restricted to blood, and TCR repertoires in tissues likely differ from the TCR repertoires found in blood.

Per the germline V gene, SGHVS is the CDR1 and FQNEAQ is the CDR2. There are 15 amino acids in the CDR3, from cysteine to phenylalanine inclusive. Just the 45-base CDR3 DNA is kept, in frame starting at base 1. The junction shows trimming of 2 bases on V and 5 bases on J, plus 13 bases between the germline ends. On this clone itself: Its antigen is still unknown. Nothing much larger sits one base from this clone, and base qualities are not available.

TCR CDR3 regions were amplified from genomic DNA by multiplex PCR using the deep immunoSEQ assay. Genomic DNA extracted from each cell subset was distributed evenly over all wells of several immunoSEQ 96-well plates, and each plate served as one replicate. For sorted subsets, about 220 ng of genomic DNA, equivalent to roughly 33,000 T cell genomes, went into each replicate PCR. Purified libraries were quantified with a Qubit 3.0 fluorometer, sized on a Bioanalyzer 2100, and re-quantified with the KAPA Library Quantification kit. A separate single-read 150-cycle Illumina NextSeq 550 flow cell was used to sequence each immunoSEQ 96-well plate. On the authors' methods: Because the immunoSEQ output held only junctional sequences and lacked quality scores, the filtering could not match the filtering applied to full-length reads. Sequences were annotated with PyIR, a Python wrapper for IgBLAST v1.9, and V/J genes and CDR3 were assigned using IMGT germline references. Reads were removed for weak V/J assignments (E-value above 1e-6), missing CDR3, stop codons, out-of-frame junctions, or ambiguous translated residues. V3J clonotypes were defined by identical inferred V gene, J gene, and CDR3 amino acid sequence. To compute the percentage overlap between repertoires, the number of shared unique clonotypes was divided by the size of the smaller repertoire. RTK rarefaction, the Chao1 estimator, and Recon v2.1 estimates of unobserved clonotypes were used to assess repertoire richness. Generation probabilities were computed with OLGA for all TCRbeta clonotypes obtained by the gDNA method from several donors. The clones in this table, taken by TCRdb from immuneACCESS, are in-frame only. Not every clone is retained; where verified, under half of the shortfall comes from an unresolved V gene, and the cause of the rest is unknown. Clone size and the V and J calls come from that table; the DNA yielded D and trimming. This sample lists 550,000 to 700,000 clones; more than 70% were detected once. The ten top clones hold 1.5% to 2% of the sample.

Sample: memory CD4+ T cells sorted from blood. What this sample's cell subset or site label stands for: CD45RA-negative fraction. The receptor chain draws on TRBV7-8 and TRBJ2-1; tentative D gene TRBD1, with 6 bases matching. This receptor was identified in a woman aged 25 to 39 in good health. The CDR3 here reads CASSLRWDTHNEQFF. The nucleotide sequence is TGTGCCAGCAGCTTAAGGTGGGACACCCACAATGAGCAGTTCTTC.